This TCR beta chain was identified in a study of Graves' ophthalmopathy and Graves' hyperthyroidism. The table lists this clonotype with a few counts. The antigen is not known. Trimming shortened V by 5 bases and J by 5 bases, and 18 bases separated the two germline ends. Germline assignment: CDR1 SEHNR and CDR2 FQNEAQ (reference sequence). The CDR3 sequence is 15 residues long. The sequenced template was RNA, covering the TCR beta CDR3 region. The authors performed first-round RT-PCR with HTBI primers and then a second-round multiplex PCR. MiXCR was run by TCRdb on the multiplex PCR reads, yielding one entry per CDR3 protein. The repertoire has a few hundred thousand distinct CDR3 sequences, under 45% of them found once; the top ten carry around 4%. Findings and caveats of the study: Most expanded thyroid clonotypes above 0.001 frequency also appeared in blood. Ophthalmopathy versus stable hyperthyroidism: 13-signature model gave less than 90% sensitivity, less than 82% specificity. In predicting ophthalmopathy progression, the model reached nearly 71% sensitivity and 72% to 85% specificity.

The clonotype was recovered from an adult man with Graves' hyperthyroidism. The source material was peripheral blood or thyroid tissue (not recorded which). The rearrangement uses TRBV7-9 and TRBJ1-2; tentatively, D is TRBD1 (6 bases). CDR3 bases: TGTGCCAGCAGCGACACCCGACAGGCTATGTATGGCTACACCTTC. Translated, it gives CASSDTRQAMYGYTF.